This T cell receptor beta chain was captured in a study of shared clonotypes between healthy human individuals. Study results and limitations: The study found about 5% of naive CD4 clonotypes shared across a handful of donors. Sampling involved blood alone; tissue repertoires likely differ.

CDR3 length equals 13 residues. Trimming took 8 bases from V and 16 from J, leaving 24 bases between them. Germline V lookup: CDR1 MDHEN, CDR2 SYDVKM. CD8 memory comprised CD45RO+ plus CCR7-negative CD45RA+ TemRA cells. A word on this clone: Its target is not known.

Only in-frame clones appear in the TCRdb table, and some are missing; sequencing was by immunoSEQ multiplex PCR. The repertoire holds approximately 95,000 clones, under 70% seen once, with 45% to 50% in the top ten. This chain connects TRBV28 to TRBJ2-1; D is uncertain. This clonotype originated in a man aged 30-40 years in good health. The sample was memory CD8+ T cells sorted from blood. The subset was: CD45RO+ cells pooled with CCR7-negative TemRA cells. The CDR3 DNA is TGTGCCAGCCACCCCCCCCTCCTATCGGTGCTTTTCTTC. Translation: CASHPPLLSVLFF.